This T cell receptor (beta chain) is drawn from a study of OX40 agonist ivuxolimab in advanced cancers. This table comes from immunoSEQ multiplex PCR, and its TCRdb copy is limited to in-frame clones, with some not included. The data hold 12,000 or so clones, with around 84% observed a single time. Trimming shortened V by 1 base and J by 2 bases, and 8 bases separated the two germline ends. The CDR3 is 15 residues long. The germline V gene has CDR1 SGHAT and CDR2 FQNNGV. Here the sequenced sample was CD4+ or CD8+ T cells sorted from blood, taken in a trial of the OX40 agonist ivuxolimab. The TCR sequence derives from an adult with an advanced solid tumor such as melanoma, head and neck, liver or kidney cancer. The chain has TRBV11-2 and TRBJ2-2; no clear D gene. CDR3 nucleotide sequence: TGTGCCAGCAGCTTAGTGGCAGTCAACACCGGGGAGCTGTTTTTT. It encodes CASSLVAVNTGELFF.